What follows describes a single T cell receptor beta chain. The method was immunoSEQ multiplex PCR; TCRdb's version includes in-frame clones alone and lacks a portion of them. The sample yields roughly 290,000 clones, 90% seen once. CDR3 length: 16 residues. CDR1 and CDR2 (germline): ENHRY, SYGVKD. V was pared by 0 bases and J by 4 bases, with 4 bases of the junction left unmatched. The participants were between about 18 and 95 years old and came from some 23 US areas. This entry comes from a study of blood T cell repertoires in COVID-19. Study context: Specimens from acute and convalescent COVID-19 originated in the United States, Italy and Spain. Sources were T cells, B-cell-depleted T cells, or PBMCs; the material itself was cDNA or gDNA.

V and J are TRBV10-3 and TRBJ2-1; 9 nucleotides line up with TRBD2. Sequenced sample: PBMCs or T cells enriched from blood (not recorded which). The clonotype originates from a woman younger than 30 with acute COVID-19. The CDR3: CAISESGLAGYNEQFF. The CDR3 DNA sequence: TGTGCCATCAGTGAGTCGGGCCTAGCGGGGTACAATGAGCAGTTCTTC.